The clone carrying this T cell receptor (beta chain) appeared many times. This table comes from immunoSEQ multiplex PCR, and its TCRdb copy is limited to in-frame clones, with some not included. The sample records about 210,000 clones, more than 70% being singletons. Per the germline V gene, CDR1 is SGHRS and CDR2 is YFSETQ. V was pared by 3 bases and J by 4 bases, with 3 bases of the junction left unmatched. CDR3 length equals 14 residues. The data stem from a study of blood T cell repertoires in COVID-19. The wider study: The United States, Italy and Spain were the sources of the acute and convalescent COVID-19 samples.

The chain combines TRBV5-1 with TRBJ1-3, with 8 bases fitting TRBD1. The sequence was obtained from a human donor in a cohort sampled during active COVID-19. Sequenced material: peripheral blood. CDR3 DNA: TGCGCCAGCAGCTCGACAGGGGACGGAAACACCATATATTTT. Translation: CASSSTGDGNTIYF.